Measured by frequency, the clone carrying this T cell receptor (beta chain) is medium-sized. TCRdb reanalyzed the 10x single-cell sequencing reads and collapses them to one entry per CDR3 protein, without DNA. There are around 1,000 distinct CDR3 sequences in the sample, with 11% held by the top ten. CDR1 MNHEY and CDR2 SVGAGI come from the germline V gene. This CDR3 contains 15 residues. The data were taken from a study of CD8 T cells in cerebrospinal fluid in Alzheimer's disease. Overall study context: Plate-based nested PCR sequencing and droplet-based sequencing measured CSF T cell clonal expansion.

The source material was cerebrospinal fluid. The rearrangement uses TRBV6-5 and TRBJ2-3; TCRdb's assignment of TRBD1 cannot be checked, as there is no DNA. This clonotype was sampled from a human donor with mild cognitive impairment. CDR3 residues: CATAPGERGTDTQYF.